A selection of T cell receptor beta chains follows, all from one sample in a study of cytomegalovirus exposure and HLA in healthy donors. Produced via immunoSEQ multiplex PCR; TCRdb's table is partial and in-frame only. There are approximately 100,000 clones in the sample; roughly a tenth occur only once, and around 5% lies in the top ten. Sequenced: PBMCs. The receptors derive from a man aged 50 to 60 in good health and CMV-seropositive. The CDR3 runs from the conserved cysteine through the conserved F or W. The D gene is left open where the match is weak. Where a row states a size, it is once, few, many or the class of an expanded clone; other rows omit it.

clone size | D gene | J gene | V gene | CDR3 DNA | CDR3 protein
. | . | TRBJ2-2 | TRBV4-3 | TGCGCCAGCAGCCAAGAAAGGAGCGGCGGCACCGGGGAGCTGTTTTTT | CASSQERSGGTGELFF
. | . | TRBJ2-1 | TRBV6-6 | TGTGCCAGCACTAGAAGCGGCAATGAGCAGTTCTTC | CASTRSGNEQFF
. | . | TRBJ2-1 | TRBV7-9 | TGTGCCAGCAGCTTAGCGGGGGCCGGAGGCAATGAGCAGTTCTTC | CASSLAGAGGNEQFF
few | . | TRBJ2-3 | TRBV19 | TGTGCCAGTAGTATAGTCGGGGGTAGCACAGATACGCAGTATTTT | CASSIVGGSTDTQYF
few | TRBD1 | TRBJ2-7 | TRBV18 | TGTGCCAGCTCACCAACCGGGACAGGGCCCTACGAGCAGTACTTC | CASSPTGTGPYEQYF
few | . | TRBJ1-4 | TRBV28 | TGTGCCAGTACAGGGCCCTCTAATGAAAAACTGTTTTTT | CASTGPSNEKLFF
. | . | TRBJ1-2 | TRBV30 | TGTGCCTGGAGGGTAACAGGGTCTGGCGCGGGCTACACCTTC | CAWRVTGSGAGYTF
. | TRBD1 | TRBJ1-2 | TRBV5-1 | TGCGCCAGCAGCTCGCAGGGGGCAAGTGGCTACACCTTC | CASSSQGASGYTF
many | . | TRBJ1-1 | TRBV11-2 | TGTGCCAGCAGCGATCGGAGACGGGACACTGAAGCTTTCTTT | CASSDRRRDTEAFF
few | . | TRBJ1-5 | TRBV30 | TGTGCCTGGAGTCTGACAGACAATCAGCCCCAGCATTTT | CAWSLTDNQPQHF
few | TRBD2 | TRBJ2-7 | TRBV5-6 | TGTGCCAGCAGTTTAAGACTAGCGGGAGGCAACGAGCAGTACTTC | CASSLRLAGGNEQYF
. | . | TRBJ1-1 | TRBV7-9 | TGTGCCAGCAGCCCAACCCAGGGACTCCCAGCTTTCTTT | CASSPTQGLPAFF
few | TRBD1 | TRBJ1-2 | TRBV5-1 | TGCGCCAGCAGCTTGGGCAGGGGGGAAGGCTACACCTTC | CASSLGRGEGYTF
. | TRBD1 | TRBJ1-2 | TRBV19 | TGTGCCAGTAGCAAGGGGACAGCAATCGGAAACTATGGCTACACCTTC | CASSKGTAIGNYGYTF
. | TRBD1 | TRBJ1-4 | TRBV2 | TGTGCCAGCAGTGGGGGTTCGACAGGGTCAAATGAAAAACTGTTTTTT | CASSGGSTGSNEKLFF
. | . | TRBJ2-1 | TRBV5-6 | TGTGCCAGCATTTTATTCCCCGAGGGCAATGAGCAGTTCTTC | CASILFPEGNEQFF
. | . | TRBJ2-1 | TRBV19 | TGTGCCAGTCGCGGGATCATAGCGGATACCTACAATGAGCAGTTCTTC | CASRGIIADTYNEQFF
. | . | TRBJ2-7 | TRBV15 | TGTGCCACCACGACAGGATTTGGGTCCTACGAGCAGTACTTC | CATTTGFGSYEQYF
few | TRBD2 | TRBJ2-1 | TRBV5-1 | TGCGCCAGCAGCCTGCCCCTCAGCGGGAGGTGGAATGAGCAGTTCTTC | CASSLPLSGRWNEQFF
few | . | TRBJ2-1 | TRBV18 | TGTGCCAGCTCACAGGCATCAGAGGGCAATGAGCAGTTCTTC | CASSQASEGNEQFF
few | . | TRBJ1-2 | TRBV27 | TGTGCCAGCAGTTTATCCCCGTTGCCAGGGGACTATGGCTACACCTTC | CASSLSPLPGDYGYTF
many | TRBD2 | TRBJ2-1 | TRBV5-1 | TGCGCCAGCAGCTTTACACCTCTAGCGGGATCTAATGAGCAGTTCTTC | CASSFTPLAGSNEQFF
. | . | TRBJ2-1 | TRBV27 | TGTGCCAGCAGACAGGGACGGATACAAGAGACCCAGTTCTTC | CASRQGRIQETQFF
. | TRBD2 | TRBJ2-1 | TRBV10-3 | TGTGCCATCAGTGAGACTAGCGGGAGGGCCAATGAGCAGTTCTTC | CAISETSGRANEQFF
. | TRBD1 | TRBJ1-5 | TRBV5-6 | TGTGCCAGCAGCTTGGACAGGGGGCAGCCCCAGCATTTT | CASSLDRGQPQHF
few | . | TRBJ2-1 | TRBV5-1 | TGCGCCAGCAGTACTGCGAATGAGCAGTTCTTC | CASSTANEQFF
. | TRBD1 | TRBJ2-6 | TRBV27 | TGTGCCAGCAGTTCCGGCGGGACAGGGGTACTTGGCCTCTCTGGGGCCAACGTCCTGACTTTC | CASSSGGTGVLGLSGANVLTF
. | . | TRBJ1-2 | TRBV5-1 | TGCGCCAGCAGCTTGGAACGGGACTATGGCTACACCTTC | CASSLERDYGYTF
few | TRBD2 | TRBJ2-7 | TRBV5-1 | TGCGCCAGCAGCTTGGCGGCTAGCGGTAGCTCCTACGAGCAGTACTTC | CASSLAASGSSYEQYF
many | . | TRBJ1-4 | TRBV2 | TGTGCCAGCAGTGTCGATGAAAAACTGTTTTTT | CASSVDEKLFF
few | . | TRBJ2-3 | TRBV14 | TGTGCCAGCAGCCAAGGGGACTCTCGGTGGACGCAGTATTTT | CASSQGDSRWTQYF
. | TRBD2 | TRBJ2-5 | TRBV5-4 | TGTGCCAGCAGCTCACCGGGACTAGTGAAAGAGACCCAGTACTTC | CASSSPGLVKETQYF
. | TRBD2 | TRBJ2-7 | TRBV9 | TGTGCCAGCAGCTTTCTAGCGGACGAGCGCTACGAGCAGTACTTC | CASSFLADERYEQYF
many | . | TRBJ2-3 | TRBV4-1 | TGCGCCAGCAGCCGTATACCCCAGGGAAATACGCAGTATTTT | CASSRIPQGNTQYF
few | TRBD2 | TRBJ2-1 | TRBV11-3 | TGTGCCAGCAGCTCCATGACTAGCGGGAGGATGAATGAGCAGTTCTTC | CASSSMTSGRMNEQFF
few | . | TRBJ2-7 | TRBV12-5 | TGTGCTAGTGGTTTTGGGGACTTCCTACCCCAGCAGTACTTC | CASGFGDFLPQQYF
many | . | TRBJ2-7 | TRBV10-3 | TGTGCCATCAGTGAGAATGAGCGGGCCTACGAGCAGTACTTC | CAISENERAYEQYF
. | TRBD1 | TRBJ1-1 | TRBV28 | TGTGCCAGCAGCAAACTGACAGGGCCCACTGAAGCTTTCTTT | CASSKLTGPTEAFF
. | TRBD1 | TRBJ2-4 | TRBV6-1 | TGTGCCAGCGGGGACAGGTCTCTAGCCAAAAACATTCAGTACTTC | CASGDRSLAKNIQYF
few | TRBD1 | TRBJ2-5 | TRBV5-6 | TGTGCCAGCAGCCGGGACAGGGGTACTCAAGAGACCCAGTACTTC | CASSRDRGTQETQYF
once | TRBD2 | TRBJ2-1 | TRBV27 | TGTGCCAGCAGTTTTCCTGGACTAGCGGGAGGGAATGAGCAGTTCTTC | CASSFPGLAGGNEQFF
. | . | TRBJ1-3 | TRBV9 | TGTGCCAGCAGCAGAGGCGGCAACTCTGGAAACACCATATATTTT | CASSRGGNSGNTIYF
few | . | TRBJ2-5 | TRBV7-2 | TGTGCCAGCAGCTTAAGGGGGAGATTCCAAGAGACCCAGTACTTC | CASSLRGRFQETQYF
few | TRBD1 | TRBJ1-2 | TRBV30 | TGTGCCTGGACTCGGACAGGGGGCTTAGGTGGCTACACCTTC | CAWTRTGGLGGYTF
few | . | TRBJ1-1 | TRBV27 | TGTGCCAGCACCCTAAGGGGGACGGCAAGCTCTGAAGCTTTCTTT | CASTLRGTASSEAFF
few | TRBD2 | TRBJ2-2 | TRBV27 | TGTGCCAGCAGTTTATCGGAAGGGACTAGCGATAACACCGGGGAGCTGTTTTTT | CASSLSEGTSDNTGELFF
. | . | TRBJ2-7 | TRBV30 | TGTGCCTGGAGTGTAGGGGAATTCTACGAGCAGTACTTC | CAWSVGEFYEQYF
. | TRBD2 | TRBJ2-1 | TRBV28 | TGTGCCAGCAGACGAGGACTAGCGGGTTACAATGAGCAGTTCTTC | CASRRGLAGYNEQFF
few | . | TRBJ2-7 | TRBV12-5 | TGTGCTAGTGGTCGGGACACTTACTACGAGCAGTACTTC | CASGRDTYYEQYF
. | TRBD1 | TRBJ1-1 | TRBV7-6 | TGTGCCAGCAGCTTAAGGACAGGACGGAACACTGAAGCTTTCTTT | CASSLRTGRNTEAFF
few | . | TRBJ1-1 | TRBV5-8 | TGTGCCAGCAGCTTGGTCCAGTCAAACACTGAAGCTTTCTTT | CASSLVQSNTEAFF
few | . | TRBJ1-5 | TRBV6-1 | TGTGCCAGCAGTGCCTTACAGGGACATAGCAATCAGCCCCAGCATTTT | CASSALQGHSNQPQHF
. | . | TRBJ2-5 | TRBV9 | TGTGCCAGCAGCACCTCAGGGGTAGAGACCCAGTACTTC | CASSTSGVETQYF
few | . | TRBJ2-3 | TRBV28 | TGTGCCAGCAGTTTGGACTCTAAACGCACAGATACGCAGTATTTT | CASSLDSKRTDTQYF
few | . | TRBJ2-1 | TRBV11-3 | TGTGCCAGCAGCTTTTCGCGTCTCGCCAACAATGAGCAGTTCTTC | CASSFSRLANNEQFF